This entry describes one T cell receptor beta chain. Its antigen is currently unknown. This sample stems from a study of shared clonotypes between healthy human individuals. Study results and caveats: Generation probabilities were higher for clonotypes shared across all four sorted-subset donors than for unshared ones. Estimated clonotype richness was generally higher in naive than memory subsets. The small donor group covered limited genetic and exposure diversity.

Some clones are missing from TCRdb's copy, which holds only in-frame ones; the method was immunoSEQ multiplex PCR. The repertoire includes millions of clones, roughly 93% of them detected once, and 0.39% sits in the top ten. CDR3 size: 14 residues. Germline CDR1 and CDR2: SGHTS and YDEGEE. Trimming at V came to 5 bases and at J to 6 bases, leaving 7 bases not matched to a gene. Source material: naive CD4+ T cells from PBMCs. Indicated subset: CD45RA+ positively selected. The chain uses TRBV5-8 and TRBJ1-5; 8 bases fit TRBD1. This sequence was found in a man aged 18 to 29 in good health. Some clones in this sample may be carry-over from other donors' samples. The DNA for the CDR3 is TGTGCCAGCAGTTCAGACAGGGGAGGTCAGCCCCAGCATTTT. It encodes CASSSDRGGQPQHF. Combining the CDR3 with reference TRBV5-8 and TRBJ1-5 gives the whole variable domain EAGVTQSPTHLIKTRGQQATLRCSPISGHTSVYWYQQALGLGLQFLLWYDEGEERNRGNFPPRFSGRQFPNYSSELNVNALELEDSALYLCASSSDRGGQPQHFGDGTRLSIL.